Detailed here is one TCR beta chain. The data are from a study of cytomegalovirus exposure and HLA in healthy donors. Primers for the PCR totalled 60 Vbeta and 13 Jbeta. Profiled with immunoSEQ multiplex PCR; TCRdb holds only in-frame clones, not every one. The sample carries 150,000 to 200,000 clones, 75% to 90% recorded once. Germline V CDR1 and CDR2: KGHSH, LQKENI. This CDR3 has 14 residues. V was clipped by 2 bases and J by 4 bases, with 11 bases between them. J is TRBJ1-2 and V is TRBV18, with TRBD1 as a possible D gene (5 bases). The TCR originated in a young man in good health and CMV-seropositive. The material sequenced was PBMCs. The CDR3 here is CASSPGREGYGYTF. The CDR3 DNA sequence: TGTGCCAGCTCACCAGGCAGGGAAGGCTATGGCTACACCTTC.